A single sample gave rise to the 28 T cell receptor beta chains below, sequenced in a study of shared clonotypes between healthy human individuals. Profiled with immunoSEQ multiplex PCR; TCRdb holds only in-frame clones, not every one. This table has hundreds of thousands of clones, 70% to 80% appearing once. The material sequenced was PBMCs. The receptors originated from a woman in her forties in good health. Some clones in this sample may be carry-over from other donors' samples.

The chain combines TRBV28 with TRBJ1-2, with 7 bases fitting TRBD1. The germline V gene has CDR1 MDHEN and CDR2 SYDVKM. This CDR3 comprises 16 residues. Germline trimming cut 1 base from V and 2 bases from J; bases unmatched to any gene: 7. The CDR3 loop reads CASSLSNRQGNYGYTF. The CDR3 coding sequence is TGTGCCAGCAGTTTATCAAATCGACAGGGCAACTATGGCTACACCTTC.

This chain links TRBV18 with TRBJ1-2, with a possible D match to TRBD1 (6 bases). Germline lookup yields CDR1 KGHSH and CDR2 LQKENI. V lost 6 bases, J lost 3 bases, and 17 bases lay in between. The length of the CDR3 is 15 residues. CDR3 nucleotides: TGTGCCAGCTCGCGCCCCCAGGGGAACTACTATGGCTACACCTTC. Translated, it gives CASSRPQGNYYGYTF.

The gene calls are TRBV6-1 and TRBJ2-6; a weak D match, TRBD2 (5 bases). V was shortened by 3 bases and J by 5 bases, with 20 bases between the two germline ends. Per germline, CDR1 MNHNS and CDR2 SASEGT. The CDR3 spans 18 residues. This CDR3 is CASSDPRSAGERANVLTF. The CDR3, as DNA: TGTGCCAGCAGTGACCCCCGGTCCGCGGGTGAGAGGGCCAACGTCCTGACTTTC.

This sequence joins TRBV11-2 and TRBJ2-5, with D unclear. The CDR3 contains 14 residues. V was cut by 5 bases and J by 3 bases, with 13 bases left in between. In germline, CDR1 is SGHAT, CDR2 FQNNGV. The CDR3 region is CASSQRRIEETQYF. The CDR3 DNA reads TGTGCCAGCAGCCAGCGTCGGATTGAAGAGACCCAGTACTTC.

As concerns this clone: Other DNA sequences in this specimen translate into the identical CDR3. In DNA, the CDR3 is TGCGCCAGCAGCCCCGACACAGATACGCAGTATTTT. The encoded protein is CASSPDTDTQYF. This chain connects TRBV5-1 to TRBJ2-3; D gene uncertain. The CDR3 sequence is 12 residues long. CDR1 is SGHRS and CDR2 is YFSETQ in the germline V gene. Trimming left V 4 bases short and J 2 bases short, with 5 bases between.

The chain carries TRBV27 and TRBJ2-7; the match to TRBD1 covers 7 bases. Germline assignment: CDR1 MNHEY and CDR2 SMNVEV (reference sequence). The ends lost 2 bases at V and 4 bases at J; junction bases unmatched: 14. This CDR3 spans 17 amino acids. The CDR3 bases are TGTGCCAGCAGTTTAAAACCCCCGACAGGGAGAGGGTACGAGCAGTACTTC. This translates into CASSLKPPTGRGYEQYF.

The genes are TRBV7-6 and TRBJ2-3, with TRBD2 matching over 12 bases. The germline V gene has CDR1 SGHVS and CDR2 FNYEAQ. The CDR3 is made up of 16 amino acids. The V and J ends lost 5 bases and 2 bases, in that order; junction bases with no gene match: 5. CDR3 sequence: CASSLLAGGLTDTQYF. CDR3 nucleotide sequence: TGTGCCAGCAGCCTACTAGCGGGAGGACTCACAGATACGCAGTATTTT. Filled out from reference TRBV7-6 and TRBJ2-3, the complete variable domain reads GAGVSQSPRYKVTKRGQDVALRCDPISGHVSLYWYRQALGQGPEFLTYFNYEAQQDKSGLPNDRFSAERPEGSISTLTIQRTEQRDSAMYRCASSLLAGGLTDTQYFGPGTRLTVL.

This clone occurred a few times. The chain carries TRBV5-1 and TRBJ1-2, with a weak D call TRBD1 (5 bases). Looked up from germline, CDR1 is SGHRS and CDR2 is YFSETQ. The CDR3 totals 13 residues. Trimming took 1 base from V and 8 from J, leaving 12 bases between them. The DNA for the CDR3 is TGCGCCAGCAGCTTGTTAGGGACGGGAGGCTACACCTTC. This gives the protein CASSLLGTGGYTF.

V gene TRBV7-9 combines with J gene TRBJ2-5; no clear D gene. V lost 2 bases, J lost 2 bases, and 6 bases lay in between. Germline V gives CDR1 SEHNR, CDR2 FQNEAQ (reference sequence). The CDR3 runs 13 residues. The CDR3 loop reads CASSLFAQETQYF. DNA of the CDR3: TGTGCCAGCAGCTTATTCGCACAAGAGACCCAGTACTTC.

The V and J genes are TRBV7-9 and TRBJ2-2, with D possibly matching TRBD2 (5 bases). Between the trimmed V and J ends, which lost 5 bases and 8 bases, there was a span of 9 bases. Germline values: CDR1 SEHNR, CDR2 FQNEAQ (reference sequence). The CDR3 loop spans 12 amino acids. CDR3 coding DNA: TGTGCCAGCAGCCTTAGCGAGGGGGAGCTGTTTTTT. Protein: CASSLSEGELFF.

CDR3 in DNA: TGTGCCAGCAGTGAAGCGCCGGATCCTGGGGCCAACGTCCTGACTTTC. Translated: CASSEAPDPGANVLTF. The chain combines TRBV6-1 with TRBJ2-6; D uncertain. CDR3 length: 16 residues. Germline assignment: CDR1 MNHNS and CDR2 SASEGT. V lost 0 bases and J 2 bases, leaving 8 bases between the germline ends.

This chain joins TRBV15 and TRBJ2-6; 9 nucleotides agree with TRBD1. The V gene end was trimmed by 3 bases and the J gene end by 3 bases; junction bases not matched to a gene: 12. Germline V gene lookup returns CDR1 LNHNV and CDR2 YYDKDF (reference sequence). The CDR3 covers 19 residues. The CDR3 loop reads CATSSFAGTGIFGANVLTF. The CDR3 bases are TGTGCCACCAGCAGTTTTGCCGGGACAGGGATCTTTGGGGCCAACGTCCTGACTTTC. Full variable domain (rest looked up from reference TRBV15 and TRBJ2-6): DAMVIQNPRYQVTQFGKPVTLSCSQTLNHNVMYWYQQKSSQAPKLLFHYYDKDFNNEADTPDNFQSRRPNTSFCFLDIRSPGLGDTAMYLCATSSFAGTGIFGANVLTFGAGSRLTVL.

The rearrangement joins TRBV11-2 to TRBJ2-5; no clear D gene. V lost 5 bases to trimming and J lost 4 bases, with 17 bases between them. The V gene's germline CDR1 is SGHAT and CDR2 FQNNGV. This CDR3 comprises 15 residues. CDR3 DNA sequence: TGTGCCAGCAGCCTTAGCCTCCCGACTGGAGAGACCCAGTACTTC. Protein sequence: CASSLSLPTGETQYF.

In DNA, the CDR3 is TGTGCCAGCAGCTTAGTAGGACAGGGGTTTGAAAAACTGTTTTTT. Protein sequence: CASSLVGQGFEKLFF. This chain joins TRBV7-8 and TRBJ1-4; 9 positions match TRBD1. V was clipped by 1 base and J by 7 bases; unmatched bases: 4. The CDR3 sequence is 15 residues long. The germline gives CDR1 SGHVS, CDR2 FQNEAQ.

As to this clone: The junction departs from the called germline gene at one end, perhaps through a read error. The chain combines TRBV7-8 with TRBJ2-7; possible D gene TRBD2, 5 bases. Germline loops: CDR1 SGHVS, CDR2 FQNEAQ. This CDR3 has 15 amino acids. The chain's CDR3 is CASTLTDGGPYAQYF. In DNA form, the CDR3 reads TGTGCCAGCACCCTTACTGACGGAGGACCCTACGCGCAGTACTTC.

The V gene is TRBV19, the J gene TRBJ2-7; 11 nucleotides agree with TRBD1. CDR1 LNHDA and CDR2 SQIVND come from the germline V gene (reference sequence). Losses at the gene ends were 3 bases for V and 3 bases for J; bases not matched to a gene: 7. The CDR3 consists of 16 residues. The CDR3 DNA sequence: TGTGCCAGTAGTATCGGAAGGACAGGGGGCGGCTACGAGCAGTACTTC. This sequence encodes CASSIGRTGGGYEQYF. Using reference TRBV19 and TRBJ2-7 for the parts outside the CDR3, the full variable domain is DGGITQSPKYLFRKEGQNVTLSCEQNLNHDAMYWYRQDPGQGLRLIYYSQIVNDFQKGDIAEGYSVSREKKESFPLTVTSAQKNPTAFYLCASSIGRTGGGYEQYFGPGTRLTVT.

This clone came up a few times. V usage is TRBV11-2 and J usage is TRBJ1-5, with 9 positions matching TRBD1. CDR3 length: 16 amino acids. V trimming: 4 bases; J trimming: 6 bases; junction bases outside the gene matches: 10. From germline, CDR1 is SGHAT and CDR2 FQNNGV. CDR3 sequence: CASSSNTGGPAQPQHF. The CDR3 DNA reads as TGTGCCAGCAGCTCCAACACAGGGGGCCCCGCTCAGCCCCAGCATTTT. Looking up the rest from reference TRBV11-2 and TRBJ1-5 gives the full variable domain: EAGVAQSPRYKIIEKRQSVAFWCNPISGHATLYWYQQILGQGPKLLIQFQNNGVVDDSQLPKDRFSAERLKGVDSTLKIQPAKLEDSAVYLCASSSNTGGPAQPQHFGDGTRLSIL.

The chain joins TRBV15 to TRBJ2-1, with TRBD1 matching 9 bases. J lost 6 bases, V lost 0 bases, and 9 bases had no gene match. CDR1 and CDR2 from the germline V gene are LNHNV and YYDKDF (reference sequence). The CDR3 consists of 17 residues. CDR3 in DNA: TGTGCCACCAGCAGAGATGTAGGACAGGGGCCGGCCAATGAGCAGTTCTTC. Protein product: CATSRDVGQGPANEQFF.

V is TRBV30 and J is TRBJ1-2, with 9 nucleotides matching TRBD1. The CDR3 sequence is 14 residues long. Trimming at V came to 3 bases and at J to 1 base, leaving 3 bases not matched to a gene. CDR1 and CDR2 from the germline V gene are GTSNPN and SVGIG (reference sequence). CDR3 in amino acids: CAWRDRGLNYGYTF. The CDR3 DNA reads TGTGCCTGGAGGGACAGGGGCCTTAACTATGGCTACACCTTC.

The V and J genes are TRBV6-1 and TRBJ1-1; weak D call: TRBD1 (5 bases). V shed 1 base and J shed 4 bases, with 7 bases lying between them. This CDR3 spans 13 amino acids. Germline values: CDR1 MNHNS, CDR2 SASEGT. The CDR3 region has the DNA TGTGCCAGCAGTGAAGTGGGGGTCACTGAAGCTTTCTTT. Protein product: CASSEVGVTEAFF.

DNA for the CDR3: TGTGCCAGCAGCCCGGGACTAGCGGGAGCCTCCGAGCAGTACTTC. It yields the protein CASSPGLAGASEQYF. The chain employs TRBV7-3 and TRBJ2-7; 14 bases fit TRBD2. The CDR3 covers 15 residues. Trimming took 5 bases from V and 6 from J; bases not matched to a gene: 6. Germline CDR1 and CDR2: SGHTA and FQGTGA.

The V and J genes are TRBV7-9 and TRBJ2-7, with D maybe TRBD2 (6 bases). The germline CDR1 and CDR2 sequences are SEHNR and FQNEAQ (reference sequence). Trimming left V 1 base short and J 6 bases short, with 10 bases between. The CDR3 loop spans 13 amino acids. CDR3 nucleotides: TGTGCCAGCAGCTTAGGCGAGGGAGGCGAGCAGTACTTC. This encodes CASSLGEGGEQYF.

This clone has only a few counts. The chain joins TRBV25-1 to TRBJ2-7, with a tentative D call TRBD2 (5 bases). The germline V and J ends were trimmed by 5 bases and 2 bases, with 13 bases remaining between them. This CDR3 is 14 amino acids long. Germline assignment: CDR1 MGHDK and CDR2 SYGVNS. CDR3 loop: CASSPTGKAYEQYF. The DNA for the CDR3 is TGTGCCAGCAGTCCGACGGGGAAAGCCTACGAGCAGTACTTC.

This chain uses TRBV5-1 with TRBJ2-2, with a tentative D call TRBD2 (5 bases). This CDR3 spans 16 amino acids. V shed 4 bases and J shed 0 bases, with 13 bases lying between them. Germline CDR1 and CDR2: SGHRS and YFSETQ. The DNA for the CDR3 is TGCGCCAGCAGCCCACACGGACTGGCGAACACCGGGGAGCTGTTTTTT. This codes for CASSPHGLANTGELFF. The variable domain in full, with the rest retrieved from reference TRBV5-1 and TRBJ2-2, is KAGVTQTPRYLIKTRGQQVTLSCSPISGHRSVSWYQQTPGQGLQFLFEYFSETQRNKGNFPGRFSGRQFSNSRSEMNVSTLELGDSALYLCASSPHGLANTGELFFGEGSRLTVL.

The rearrangement uses TRBV7-8 and TRBJ1-5; no reliable D call. V lost 1 base to trimming and J lost 6 bases, with 10 bases between them. This CDR3 contains 14 residues. Germline values: CDR1 SGHVS, CDR2 FQNEAQ. The CDR3 coding sequence is TGTGCCAGCAGCTTAGATGCCTCCCTTCAGCCCCAGCATTTT. Translated: CASSLDASLQPQHF.

The J gene is TRBJ1-1, the V gene TRBV30; D gene uncertain. The V and J ends lost 0 bases and 1 base respectively, with 9 bases between them. This CDR3 is built from 14 residues. Germline lookup yields CDR1 GTSNPN and CDR2 SVGIG (reference sequence). In DNA form, the CDR3 reads TGTGCCTGGAGTGTAAGGAGATCGAACACTGAAGCTTTCTTT. It yields the protein CAWSVRRSNTEAFF.

The chain links TRBV11-3 to TRBJ2-2, with 7 nucleotides matching TRBD2. Germline values: CDR1 SGHNT, CDR2 YENEEA. This CDR3 is built from 16 residues. V lost 4 bases to trimming and J lost 7 bases; unmatched junction nucleotides: 12. The CDR3, as DNA: TGTGCCAGCAGCTCCGCCGGGGGGAGAAGGGTCGGGGAGCTGTTTTTT. Amino acid sequence: CASSSAGGRRVGELFF.

The rearrangement links TRBV27 to TRBJ2-1, with 11 bases fitting TRBD2. Trimming at V came to 7 bases and at J to 6 bases, leaving 5 bases not matched to a gene. The CDR3 loop spans 14 amino acids. Germline assignment: CDR1 MNHEY and CDR2 SMNVEV (reference sequence). DNA for the CDR3: TGTGCCAGCACTAGACTAGCGGGAATCAATGAGCAGTTCTTC. It specifies CASTRLAGINEQFF.